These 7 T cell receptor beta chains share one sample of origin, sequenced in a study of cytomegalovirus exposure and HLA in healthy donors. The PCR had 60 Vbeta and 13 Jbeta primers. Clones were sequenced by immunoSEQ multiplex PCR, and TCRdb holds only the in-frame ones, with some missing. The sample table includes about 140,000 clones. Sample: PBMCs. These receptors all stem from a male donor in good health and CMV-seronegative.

Written as DNA, the CDR3 is TGTGCCAGTACCAAAACGGGCTCTGGGGCCAACGTCCTGACTTTC. Its translation is CASTKTGSGANVLTF. This chain uses TRBV6-5 with TRBJ2-6, with unresolved D. There are 15 residues in the CDR3. Germline V gene sequence: CDR1 MNHEY, CDR2 SVGAGI. V lost 9 bases to trimming and J lost 0 bases, with 12 bases between them.

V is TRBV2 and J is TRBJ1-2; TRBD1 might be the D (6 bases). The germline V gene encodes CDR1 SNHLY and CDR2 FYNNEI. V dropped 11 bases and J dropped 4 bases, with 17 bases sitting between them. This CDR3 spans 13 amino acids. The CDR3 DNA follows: TGTGCCTTATATACAGGGTCGCCCTATGGCTACACCTTC. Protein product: CALYTGSPYGYTF.

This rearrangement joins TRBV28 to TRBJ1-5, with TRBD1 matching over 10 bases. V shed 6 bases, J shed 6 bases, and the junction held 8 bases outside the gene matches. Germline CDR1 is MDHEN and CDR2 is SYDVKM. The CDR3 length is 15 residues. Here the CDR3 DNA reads TGTGCCAGCAGACTACCGGGACAGGGGAGTCAGCCCCAGCATTTT. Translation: CASRLPGQGSQPQHF.

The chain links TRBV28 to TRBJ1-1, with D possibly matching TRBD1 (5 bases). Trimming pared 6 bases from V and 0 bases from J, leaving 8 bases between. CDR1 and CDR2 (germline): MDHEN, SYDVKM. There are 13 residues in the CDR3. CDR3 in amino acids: CASRGAMNTEAFF. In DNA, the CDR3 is TGTGCCAGCAGAGGGGCGATGAACACTGAAGCTTTCTTT.

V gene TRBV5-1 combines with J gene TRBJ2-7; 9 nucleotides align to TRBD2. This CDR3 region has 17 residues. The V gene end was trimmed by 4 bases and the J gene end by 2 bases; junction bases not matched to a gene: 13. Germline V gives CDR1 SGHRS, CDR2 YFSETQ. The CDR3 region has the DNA TGCGCCAGCAGCCCAGCCGGTAGCGGGGGAAACACCTACGAGCAGTACTTC. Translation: CASSPAGSGGNTYEQYF.

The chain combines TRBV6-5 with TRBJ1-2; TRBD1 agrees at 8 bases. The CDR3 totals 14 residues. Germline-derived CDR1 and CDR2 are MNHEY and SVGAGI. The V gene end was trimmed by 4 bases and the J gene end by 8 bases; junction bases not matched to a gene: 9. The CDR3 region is CASSSQGALHGYTF. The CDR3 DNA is TGTGCCAGCAGTTCTCAGGGGGCGCTTCACGGCTACACCTTC.

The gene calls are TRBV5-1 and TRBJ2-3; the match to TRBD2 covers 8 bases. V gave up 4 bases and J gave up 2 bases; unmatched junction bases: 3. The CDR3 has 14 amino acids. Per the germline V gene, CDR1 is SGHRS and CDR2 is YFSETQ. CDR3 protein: CASSQAGATDTQYF. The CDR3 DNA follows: TGCGCCAGCAGCCAAGCGGGAGCCACAGATACGCAGTATTTT.